This T cell receptor (beta chain) was recorded in a study of T cell repertoires in cytomegalovirus infection. Background on the study: Indications came from public TCR beta signatures; they pointed to CMV infection and to a matching HLA type. Study outcomes and limitations: Adding up the frequency of public TCR beta families identified people who carried CMV plus the relevant HLA. CMV-specific HLA-C-restricted TCR beta clonotypes dominated the ex vivo response.

V dropped 7 bases and J dropped 4; count of bases not matched to a gene: 8. This CDR3 is built from 15 residues. TCRdb recomputed calls from the reads with MiXCR, one row per CDR3 protein. The table lists about 210,000 distinct CDR3 sequences, 6% to 8% of them singletons. Comment on this clonotype: Its antigen is still unknown.

What was sequenced was PBMCs. This clonotype was sampled from a human donor in good health (CMV status not recorded). Some clones in this sample may be carry-over from other donors' samples. The chain carries TRBV12-3 or TRBV12-4 and TRBJ1-3; TRBD1 matches 9 bases. As DNA, the CDR3 is TGTGCCAGCATTACAGGGGGCGTCATAGGAAACACCATATATTTT. It yields the protein CASITGGVIGNTIYF.